This entry is about one TCR beta chain. Its antigen is not known. Germline values: CDR1 LGHDT, CDR2 YNNKEL (reference sequence). CDR3 size: 14 residues. Trimming took off 2 bases at V and 1 base at J, with 8 bases between the two ends. The data were obtained in a study of Ad26.COV2.S vaccination and SARS-CoV-2 variants. Study observations and caveats: Vaccine recipients and placebo recipients showed similar non-spike TCR breadth.

Data came from immunoSEQ multiplex PCR; TCRdb stores just in-frame clones and leaves some out. The repertoire holds about 140,000 clones, with about nine tenths as singletons. The TCR was taken from a human donor who had recovered from COVID-19. The chain uses TRBV3-1 (or the pseudogene TRBV3-2) and TRBJ1-1; TRBD1 might be the D (6 bases). The sample here was peripheral blood, taken after recovery from COVID-19. The DNA of the CDR3 is TGTGCCAGCAGCCAAAACAGGGCGAACACTGAAGCTTTCTTT. Its protein product is CASSQNRANTEAFF.